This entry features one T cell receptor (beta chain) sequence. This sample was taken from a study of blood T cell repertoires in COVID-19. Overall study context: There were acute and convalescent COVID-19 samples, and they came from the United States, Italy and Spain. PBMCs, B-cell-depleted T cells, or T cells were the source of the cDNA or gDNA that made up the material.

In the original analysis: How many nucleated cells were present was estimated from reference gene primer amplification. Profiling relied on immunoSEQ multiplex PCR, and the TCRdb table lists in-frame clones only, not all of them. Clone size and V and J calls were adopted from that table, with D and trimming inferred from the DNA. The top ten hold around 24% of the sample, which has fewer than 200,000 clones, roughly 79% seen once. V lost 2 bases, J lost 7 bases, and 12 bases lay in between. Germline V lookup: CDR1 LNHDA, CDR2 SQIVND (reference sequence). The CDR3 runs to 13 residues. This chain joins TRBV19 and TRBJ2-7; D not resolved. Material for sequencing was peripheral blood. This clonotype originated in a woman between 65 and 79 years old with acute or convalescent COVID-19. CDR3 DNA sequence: TGTGCCAGTAGTATACGACACAATGGTGAGCAGTACTTC. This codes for CASSIRHNGEQYF.